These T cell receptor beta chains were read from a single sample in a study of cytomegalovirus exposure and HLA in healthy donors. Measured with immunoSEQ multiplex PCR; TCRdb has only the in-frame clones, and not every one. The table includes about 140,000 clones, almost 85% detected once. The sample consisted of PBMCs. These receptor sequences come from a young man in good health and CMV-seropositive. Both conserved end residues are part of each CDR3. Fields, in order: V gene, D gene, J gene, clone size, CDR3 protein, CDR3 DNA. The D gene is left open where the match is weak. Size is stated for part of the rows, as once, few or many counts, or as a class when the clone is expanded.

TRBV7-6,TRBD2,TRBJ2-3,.,CASGTSGIPTDTQYF,TGTGCCAGCGGGACTAGCGGGATCCCCACAGATACGCAGTATTTT
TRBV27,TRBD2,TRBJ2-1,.,CASSSISGEQFF,TGTGCCAGCAGTTCTATTAGCGGGGAGCAGTTCTTC
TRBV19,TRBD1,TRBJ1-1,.,CASSIGTGVTEAFF,TGTGCCAGTAGTATAGGGACAGGGGTGACTGAAGCTTTCTTT
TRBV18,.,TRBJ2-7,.,CASSGDVLEQYF,TGTGCCAGCTCCGGAGACGTTTTAGAGCAGTACTTC
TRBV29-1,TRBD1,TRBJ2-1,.,CSVEGRHRTGGNNEQFF,TGCAGCGTTGAAGGTAGACACCGTACAGGGGGAAACAATGAGCAGTTCTTC
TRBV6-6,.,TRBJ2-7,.,CASSPSYEQYF,TGTGCCAGCAGTCCTTCCTACGAGCAGTACTTC
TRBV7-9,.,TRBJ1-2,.,CASSLGIGANGYTF,TGTGCCAGCAGCTTAGGTATAGGGGCAAATGGCTACACCTTC
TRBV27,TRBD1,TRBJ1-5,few,CASRTRGDNSNQPQHF,TGTGCCAGCAGAACCAGGGGGGACAATAGCAATCAGCCCCAGCATTTT
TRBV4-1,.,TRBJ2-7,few,CASSQGSGRLGQYF,TGCGCCAGCAGCCAAGGGAGCGGCCGTCTAGGGCAGTACTTC
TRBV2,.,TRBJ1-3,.,CASSAGVGNTIYF,TGTGCCAGCAGCGCAGGGGTTGGAAACACCATATATTTT
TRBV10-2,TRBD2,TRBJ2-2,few,CASRVAGGPDGELFF,TGCGCCAGCAGAGTAGCGGGAGGGCCGGACGGGGAGCTGTTTTTT
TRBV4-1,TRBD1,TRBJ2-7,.,CASSQEGQGARGTYEQYF,TGCGCCAGCAGCCAAGAAGGACAGGGGGCGCGAGGCACCTACGAGCAGTACTTC
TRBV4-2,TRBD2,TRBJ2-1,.,CASSQEWTSGYNEQFF,TGTGCCAGCAGCCAAGAATGGACTAGCGGATACAATGAGCAGTTCTTC
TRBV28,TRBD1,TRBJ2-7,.,CASSLTGVSSYEQYF,TGTGCCAGCAGTTTAACAGGGGTTAGCTCCTACGAGCAGTACTTC
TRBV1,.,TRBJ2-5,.,CTSSQDTGYRRETQYF,TGCACCAGCAGCCAAGATACGGGGTATAGGCGGGAGACCCAGTACTTC
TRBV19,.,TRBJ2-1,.,CASSMGHSIYNEQFF,TGTGCCAGTAGTATGGGACACAGCATTTACAATGAGCAGTTCTTC
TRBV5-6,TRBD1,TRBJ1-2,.,CASSIGQGAIGYGYTF,TGTGCCAGCAGCATAGGACAGGGGGCAATAGGTTATGGCTACACCTTC
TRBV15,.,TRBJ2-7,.,CATRRRVGTYEQYF,TGTGCCACGAGAAGGAGGGTGGGGACCTACGAGCAGTACTTC
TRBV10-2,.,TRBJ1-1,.,CASRAGEAFF,TGCGCCAGCAGGGCAGGGGAAGCTTTCTTT
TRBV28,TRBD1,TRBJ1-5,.,CASSSRQGSNQPQHF,TGTGCCAGCAGTTCCAGACAGGGATCTAATCAGCCCCAGCATTTT
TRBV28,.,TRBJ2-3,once,CASSLRGRTDTQYF,TGTGCCAGCAGCCTACGGGGGAGGACAGATACGCAGTATTTT
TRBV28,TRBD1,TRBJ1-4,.,CASSFRGRNEKLFF,TGTGCCAGCAGTTTCAGGGGGCGGAATGAAAAACTGTTTTTT
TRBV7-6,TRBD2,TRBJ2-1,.,CASSRTGLAGDVNSYNEQFF,TGTGCCAGCAGCCGAACCGGACTAGCGGGAGACGTTAACTCCTACAATGAGCAGTTCTTC
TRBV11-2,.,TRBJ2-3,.,CASSLGGPTDTQYF,TGTGCCAGCAGCTTGGGGGGTCCCACAGATACGCAGTATTTT
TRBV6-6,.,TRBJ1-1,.,CASNRVMNTEAFF,TGTGCCAGTAACAGGGTTATGAACACTGAAGCTTTCTTT
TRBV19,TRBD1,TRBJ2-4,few,CASTDRGRGNIQYF,TGTGCCAGTACCGACAGGGGGCGCGGAAACATTCAGTACTTC
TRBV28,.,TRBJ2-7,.,CASSLSSKHPGSYEQYF,TGTGCCAGCAGTTTATCCTCGAAACATCCGGGATCCTACGAGCAGTACTTC
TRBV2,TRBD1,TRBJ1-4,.,CASREQGSNEKLFF,TGTGCCAGCAGAGAACAGGGGTCTAATGAAAAACTGTTTTTT
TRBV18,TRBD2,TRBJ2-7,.,CASSPPGAGLYEQYF,TGTGCCAGCTCACCACCCGGAGCGGGGCTATACGAGCAGTACTTC
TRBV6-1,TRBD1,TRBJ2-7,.,CASSDNNRGYEQYF,TGTGCCAGCAGTGACAATAACAGGGGTTACGAGCAGTACTTC
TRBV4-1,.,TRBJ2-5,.,CASSHPGSSKETQYF,TGCGCCAGCAGCCATCCCGGGAGTTCGAAAGAGACCCAGTACTTC
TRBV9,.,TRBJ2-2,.,CASSQERHTGELFF,TGTGCCAGCAGCCAAGAGCGACACACCGGGGAGCTGTTTTTT
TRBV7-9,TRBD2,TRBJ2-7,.,CASSRSGRDEQYF,TGTGCCAGCAGCCGTAGCGGGAGAGACGAGCAGTACTTC
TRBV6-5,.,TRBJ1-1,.,CASSPGSTGTEAFF,TGTGCCAGCAGCCCGGGGTCTACGGGAACTGAAGCTTTCTTT
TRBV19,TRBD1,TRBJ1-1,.,CASLHPGTGGLEAFF,TGTGCCAGTCTCCACCCCGGGACAGGGGGCTTAGAAGCTTTCTTT
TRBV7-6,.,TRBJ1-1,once,CASSFWGGEEAFF,TGTGCCAGCAGCTTCTGGGGGGGCGAGGAAGCTTTCTTT
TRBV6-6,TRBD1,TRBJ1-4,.,CASTATGGNEKLFF,TGTGCCAGCACCGCGACAGGGGGCAATGAAAAACTGTTTTTT